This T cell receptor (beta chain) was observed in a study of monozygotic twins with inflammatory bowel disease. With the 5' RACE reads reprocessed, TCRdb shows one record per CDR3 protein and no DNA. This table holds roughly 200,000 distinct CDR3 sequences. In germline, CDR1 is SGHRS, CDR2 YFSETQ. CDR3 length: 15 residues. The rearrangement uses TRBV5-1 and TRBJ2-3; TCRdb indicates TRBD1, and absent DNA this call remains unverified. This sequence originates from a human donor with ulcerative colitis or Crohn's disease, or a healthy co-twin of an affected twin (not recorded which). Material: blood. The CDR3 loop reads CASSLPGTDTDTQYF. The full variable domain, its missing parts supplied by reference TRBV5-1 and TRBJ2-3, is KAGVTQTPRYLIKTRGQQVTLSCSPISGHRSVSWYQQTPGQGLQFLFEYFSETQRNKGNFPGRFSGRQFSNSRSEMNVSTLELGDSALYLCASSLPGTDTDTQYFGPGTRLTVL.